This is a list of T cell receptor beta chains from one sample in a study of T cells after yellow fever vaccination. One entry per CDR3 protein, called by TCRdb with MiXCR from the 5' RACE reads. The top ten clones hold under 3.5% of a sample with some 200,000 distinct CDR3 sequences, 3.2% of them seen once. Sample: CD4+ T cells sorted from PBMCs, taken 10 days after the yellow fever booster vaccination. The receptors here all came from a young man who received the YFV17D yellow fever vaccine. The CDR3 runs from the conserved cysteine through the conserved F or W. A D gene is named only where the DNA matches it firmly. Some rows have no size entry. The others give once, few or many, or a class for an expanded clone.

>TRBJ1-1|many|TRBV4-1|TRBD1
CASSQYRGMTEAFF
TGCGCCAGCAGCCAATACAGGGGAATGACTGAAGCTTTCTTT
>TRBJ2-7|.|TRBV3-1|.
CASSQGTSAYEQYF
TGTGCCAGCAGCCAGGGGACCTCGGCCTACGAGCAGTACTTC
>TRBJ2-1|few|TRBV6-2/TRBV6-3|.
CASSPTRGERSYNEQFF
TGTGCCAGCAGCCCCACCCGCGGGGAAAGGTCCTACAATGAGCAGTTCTTC
>TRBJ1-5|few|TRBV3-1|.
CASSQTPTQDQPQHF
TGTGCCAGCAGCCAGACGCCAACCCAAGATCAGCCCCAGCATTTT
>TRBJ2-7|few|TRBV7-9|.
CASSLALWTYEQYF
TGTGCCAGCAGCTTAGCACTCTGGACCTACGAGCAGTACTTC
>TRBJ1-4|few|TRBV18|.
CASSPRFVTTNEKLFF
TGTGCCAGCTCACCACGATTCGTCACAACTAATGAAAAACTGTTTTTT
>TRBJ2-1|few|TRBV13|.
CASSSSRVLNEQFF
TGTGCCAGCAGCTCCTCCCGGGTCCTCAATGAGCAGTTCTTC
>TRBJ2-7|many|TRBV7-2|.
CASNPIRGSEQYF
TGTGCCAGCAACCCCATTCGGGGAAGCGAGCAGTACTTC
>TRBJ2-2|many|TRBV7-2|.
CASSSPNTGELFF
TGTGCCAGCAGCTCCCCGAACACCGGGGAGCTGTTTTTT
>TRBJ1-6|many|TRBV21-1|.
CASSKWGRFALHF
TGTGCCAGCAGCAAATGGGGGAGATTCGCCCTCCACTTT
>TRBJ2-5|few|TRBV29-1|.
CSVEGSAQETQYF
TGCAGCGTTGAGGGTAGCGCCCAAGAGACCCAGTACTTC
>TRBJ1-3|many|TRBV5-1|.
CASSLSGGEGNTIYF
TGCGCCAGCAGCTTGAGCGGGGGGGAAGGAAACACCATATATTTT
>TRBJ1-1|few|TRBV30|TRBD1
CAWDRGMNTEAFF
TGTGCCTGGGACAGGGGAATGAACACTGAAGCTTTCTTT
>TRBJ2-3|few|TRBV9|.
CASSASLPDTQYF
TGTGCCAGCAGCGCTTCGTTACCGGATACGCAGTATTTT
>TRBJ1-5|once|TRBV20-1|TRBD1
CSGGTAAQVLHF
TGCAGTGGCGGGACAGCCGCGCAGGTCCTGCATTTT
>TRBJ2-1|many|TRBV5-4|.
CASTVDIYNEQFF
TGTGCCAGCACTGTGGACATTTACAATGAGCAGTTCTTC
>TRBJ2-5|.|TRBV5-4|.
CASSFQPMKGVQETQYF
TGTGCCAGCAGCTTTCAGCCCATGAAGGGGGTACAAGAGACCCAGTACTTC
>TRBJ2-2|many|TRBV12-3/TRBV12-4|.
CATTQGAGELFF
TGTGCCACGACGCAGGGTGCCGGGGAGCTGTTTTTT
>TRBJ1-6|few|TRBV6-6|TRBD1
CANRDSLSYNSPLHF
TGTGCCAATCGGGACAGCCTCTCCTATAATTCACCCCTCCACTTT
>TRBJ2-4|many|TRBV18|TRBD1
CASSPDRAVKNIQYF
TGTGCCAGCTCACCGGACAGGGCTGTCAAAAACATTCAGTACTTC
>TRBJ1-3|many|TRBV5-1|.
CASSLVGIGNTIYF
TGCGCCAGCAGCTTGGTAGGGATCGGAAACACCATATATTTT
>TRBJ2-5|few|TRBV11-2|.
CASRGPRETQYF
TGTGCCAGCAGGGGGCCTCGAGAGACCCAGTACTTC
>TRBJ2-2|many|TRBV7-2|.
CASSLYSTGELFF
TGTGCCAGCAGCTTATACTCCACCGGGGAGCTGTTTTTT
>TRBJ2-3|many|TRBV5-6|.
CASSLGAGDTQYF
TGTGCCAGCAGCTTGGGAGCGGGAGATACGCAGTATTTT
>TRBJ2-3|many|TRBV20-1|TRBD1
CSARGDRGKMMTDTQYF
TGCAGTGCTAGGGGAGACAGGGGGAAAATGATGACAGATACGCAGTATTTT
>TRBJ1-1|.|TRBV20-1|.
CSARTAGRGYTEAFF
TGCAGTGCGCGGACCGCAGGTCGTGGGTACACTGAAGCTTTCTTT
>TRBJ2-1|many|TRBV7-9|.
CASSPTGGLSYNEQFF
TGTGCCAGCAGCCCGACGGGGGGCCTCTCCTACAATGAGCAGTTCTTC
>TRBJ2-3|few|TRBV4-1|.
CASSQEEARTQYF
TGCGCCAGCAGCCAAGAGGAAGCGCGTACGCAGTATTTT
>TRBJ1-1|.|TRBV5-4|.
CASSLYELGKAFF
TGTGCCAGCAGCTTGTATGAGTTGGGGAAAGCTTTCTTT
>TRBJ1-1|many|TRBV9|.
CASSAWEGITEAFF
TGTGCCAGCAGCGCCTGGGAGGGCATTACTGAAGCTTTCTTT
>TRBJ1-6|few|TRBV5-1|TRBD1
CASSIRTGATSPLHF
TGCGCCAGCAGCATCCGGACAGGGGCAACATCACCCCTCCACTTT
>TRBJ1-1|few|TRBV20-1|.
CSARDVGVNTEAFF
TGCAGTGCTAGAGATGTAGGGGTGAACACTGAAGCTTTCTTT
>TRBJ1-2|.|TRBV14|.
CASSQEHRSDGYTF
TGTGCCAGCAGCCAAGAACACAGATCGGATGGCTACACCTTC
>TRBJ2-2|.|TRBV5-4|TRBD2
CASSPGLAGVGELFF
TGTGCCAGCAGCCCAGGACTAGCGGGGGTCGGGGAGCTGTTTTTT
>TRBJ2-3|many|TRBV12-3/TRBV12-4|.
CASSSISGVYVDTQYF
TGTGCCAGCAGTTCCATTTCCGGGGTCTATGTGGATACGCAGTATTTT
>TRBJ1-2|many|TRBV2|TRBD1
CASQRQGGYGYTF
TGTGCCAGCCAACGACAGGGAGGCTATGGCTACACCTTC
>TRBJ2-7|.|TRBV2|.
CASRVVGGGNEQYF
TGTGCCAGCAGAGTTGTGGGGGGTGGTAACGAGCAGTACTTC
>TRBJ2-3|many|TRBV7-6|TRBD2
CASSPIHSGANTQYF
TGTGCCAGCAGCCCCATACACAGCGGGGCCAATACGCAGTATTTT
>TRBJ1-1|.|TRBV5-1|.
CASSPYGHMNTEAFF
TGCGCCAGCAGCCCCTACGGACATATGAACACTGAAGCTTTCTTT
>TRBJ1-5|.|TRBV15|.
CATSLRTVGNQPQHF
TGTGCCACCAGCCTCAGGACAGTCGGGAATCAGCCCCAGCATTTT
>TRBJ1-2|few|TRBV5-6|.
CASSLAEGGYTF
TGTGCCAGCAGCTTGGCCGAGGGGGGCTACACCTTC
>TRBJ2-2|.|TRBV29-1|TRBD1
CSVVDRRNARGELFF
TGCAGCGTCGTGGACAGGAGAAACGCCCGCGGGGAGCTGTTTTTT
>TRBJ2-4|many|TRBV7-2|.
CASSNPGSAKNIQYF
TGTGCCAGCAGCAATCCAGGGTCGGCCAAAAACATTCAGTACTTC
>TRBJ1-6|few|TRBV5-1|.
CASSPRMSSYNSPLHF
TGCGCCAGCAGCCCGCGGATGAGCTCCTATAATTCACCCCTCCACTTT
>TRBJ1-5|few|TRBV30|.
CAGSEGQQPQHF
TGTGCCGGATCGGAGGGGCAGCAGCCCCAGCATTTT
>TRBJ2-5|few|TRBV5-1|.
CASSGLREAKETQYF
TGCGCCAGCAGCGGACTCAGGGAGGCAAAAGAGACCCAGTACTTC
>TRBJ2-2|.|TRBV6-4|TRBD1
CASSVDRLTGELFF
TGTGCCAGCAGCGTGGACAGGCTCACCGGGGAGCTGTTTTTT
>TRBJ2-5|few|TRBV11-2|TRBD1
CASSPWDRVGETQYF
TGTGCCAGCAGCCCATGGGACAGGGTGGGAGAGACCCAGTACTTC
>TRBJ1-1|few|TRBV5-1|.
CASSFSASEAFF
TGCGCCAGCAGCTTTTCAGCTTCTGAAGCTTTCTTT
>TRBJ2-3|few|TRBV5-1|TRBD2
CASSPGAGDTDTQYF
TGCGCCAGCAGCCCGGGAGCGGGGGACACAGATACGCAGTATTTT
>TRBJ1-1|many|TRBV12-3/TRBV12-4|.
CASTFAPTDPNTEAFF
TGTGCCAGCACCTTCGCACCGACAGACCCGAACACTGAAGCTTTCTTT
>TRBJ2-1|many|TRBV28|.
CASSSPYNEQFF
TGTGCCAGCAGTTCGCCTTACAATGAGCAGTTCTTC